These 25 T cell receptor beta chains were all obtained from the same sample, sequenced in a study of T cell responses to AZD1222 COVID-19 vaccine. Using immunoSEQ multiplex PCR, the repertoire was profiled, and TCRdb retains in-frame clones only, with some absent. This sample has around 140,000 clones, with around 90% found just once. The specimen was peripheral blood, collected 28 days after the second AZD1222 dose. All receptors derive from an adult who received the AZD1222 COVID-19 vaccine.

V and J are TRBV4-1 and TRBJ1-1; 7 positions match TRBD1. V dropped 1 base and J dropped 1; count of bases not matched to a gene: 3. Germline values: CDR1 MGHRA, CDR2 YSYEKL. The CDR3 totals 15 residues. For the CDR3, the DNA is TGCGCCAGCAGCCAAGCAGGGGGGCCGAACACTGAAGCTTTCTTT. Translation gives CASSQAGGPNTEAFF.

The CDR3 region has the DNA TGTGCCAGCAGCCCCAGACCGGAGGGAGGGAGGACTGAAGCTTTCTTT. It translates to CASSPRPEGGRTEAFF. The V call is TRBV3-1 (or the pseudogene TRBV3-2), the J call TRBJ1-1; D is ambiguous. Germline lookup yields CDR1 LGHDT and CDR2 YNNKEL (reference sequence). Trimming took 4 bases from V and 5 from J, leaving 20 bases between them. The length of the CDR3 is 16 residues.

A single count supports this clone. The chain combines TRBV18 with TRBJ2-1, with a tentative D call TRBD2 (6 bases). The CDR3 has 15 residues. Looked up from germline, CDR1 is KGHSH and CDR2 is LQKENI. The V and J ends lost 1 base and 9 bases respectively, with 16 bases between them. CDR3 nucleotides: TGTGCCAGCTCACCACGGGTGGCTAGCGAGGGTGAGCAGTTCTTC. It translates to CASSPRVASEGEQFF. The full variable domain, completed using reference TRBV18 and TRBJ2-1, is NAGVMQNPRHLVRRRGQEARLRCSPMKGHSHVYWYRQLPEEGLKFMVYLQKENIIDESGMPKERFSAEFPKEGPSILRIQQVVRGDSAAYFCASSPRVASEGEQFFGPGTRLTVL.

The chain combines TRBV7-9 with TRBJ1-4; TRBD1 might be the D (5 bases). The CDR3 runs 14 residues. The V end was cut by 5 bases, the J end by 6 bases, with 13 bases between. The V gene's germline CDR1 is SEHNR and CDR2 FQNEAQ (reference sequence). The CDR3 nucleotides read TGTGCCAGCAGCCCCAATGGAGGGGATGAAAAACTGTTTTTT. It specifies CASSPNGGDEKLFF.

CDR3 amino acids: CASSPTATGGSGYTF. The CDR3, as DNA: TGCGCCAGCAGCCCGACAGCGACAGGGGGCTCTGGCTACACCTTC. The chain uses TRBV5-1 and TRBJ1-2; 10 bases are shared with TRBD1. This CDR3 has 15 residues. The germline V gene encodes CDR1 SGHRS and CDR2 YFSETQ. V shed 4 bases, J shed 7 bases, and the junction held 10 bases outside the gene matches.

Written as DNA, the CDR3 is TGTGCCAGCAGTGACTCGCGGGGGGGCCCCGATACGCAGTATTTT. It codes for CASSDSRGGPDTQYF. The chain uses TRBV2 and TRBJ2-3, with 9 bases lining up with TRBD2. CDR1 is SNHLY and CDR2 is FYNNEI in the germline V gene. Trimming took 3 bases from V and 6 from J; bases not matched to a gene: 7. There are 15 residues in the CDR3.

The chain carries TRBV18 and TRBJ2-4, with D perhaps TRBD1 (6 bases). From germline, CDR1 is KGHSH and CDR2 LQKENI. V was trimmed by 4 bases and J by 5 bases, leaving 15 bases between them. This CDR3 region has 15 residues. The CDR3 loop is CASSLGHVGQNIQYF. The CDR3 DNA reads as TGTGCCAGCTCACTGGGACATGTGGGCCAAAACATTCAGTACTTC.

The rearrangement links TRBV18 to TRBJ1-4; no definite D call. The CDR3 has 14 residues. Germline V lookup: CDR1 KGHSH, CDR2 LQKENI. V was shortened by 7 bases and J by 4 bases, with 13 bases between the two germline ends. CDR3 DNA sequence: TGTGCCAGCTGGAAAGGGTCCTATAATGAAAAACTGTTTTTT. Translating gives CASWKGSYNEKLFF.

This clone was seen a handful of times. This chain joins TRBV6-1 and TRBJ1-2, with 7 bases that match TRBD1. CDR3 length equals 12 residues. CDR1 MNHNS and CDR2 SASEGT come from the germline V gene. Trimming removed 3 bases from V and 8 bases from J; junction bases left unmatched: 3. The CDR3 nucleotides read TGTGCCAGCAGTGACGACAGGGTCGGCTACACCTTC. This sequence encodes CASSDDRVGYTF.

This chain connects TRBV7-3 to TRBJ2-3, with D unclear. Trimming left V 7 bases short and J 0 bases short, with 11 bases between. CDR1 SGHTA and CDR2 FQGTGA come from the germline V gene. This CDR3 contains 14 residues. The CDR3 DNA is TGTGCCAGCACCCCTAATGGGAGCACAGATACGCAGTATTTT. The encoded protein is CASTPNGSTDTQYF.

This rearrangement joins TRBV4-1 to TRBJ1-1; no definite D call. There are 13 residues in the CDR3. Between the trimmed V and J ends, which lost 1 base and 5 bases, there was a span of 8 bases. The V gene's germline CDR1 is MGHRA and CDR2 YSYEKL. The CDR3 loop reads CASSQVEGTEAFF. In DNA form, the CDR3 reads TGCGCCAGCAGCCAAGTTGAAGGAACTGAAGCTTTCTTT.

The genes are TRBV5-1 and TRBJ2-2; 15 positions match TRBD2. After removal of 9 bases from V and 9 bases from J, the junction contained 15 bases not matched to a gene. From germline, CDR1 is SGHRS and CDR2 YFSETQ. The CDR3 covers 17 residues. CDR3 nucleotide sequence: TGCGCCACTTCCCGGACTAGCGGGGGGGCCGGTACCTGGGAGCTGTTTTTT. Translation: CATSRTSGGAGTWELFF.

V usage is TRBV2 and J usage is TRBJ1-2, with D perhaps TRBD1 (5 bases). The CDR3 has 15 residues. Trimming cost V 6 bases and J 2 bases, with 16 bases left between them. Germline V CDR1 and CDR2: SNHLY, FYNNEI. The CDR3: CASSPGTQENYGYTF. Here the CDR3 DNA reads TGTGCCAGCAGCCCCGGGACCCAGGAAAACTATGGCTACACCTTC.

This clone was detected once. The chain uses TRBV7-8 and TRBJ1-5; D call uncertain. V was clipped by 5 bases and J by 6 bases, with 17 bases between them. The CDR3 contains 15 residues. In germline, CDR1 is SGHVS, CDR2 FQNEAQ. CDR3 loop: CASSPRWGAGQPQHF. Here the CDR3 DNA reads TGTGCCAGCAGCCCGAGATGGGGAGCAGGTCAGCCCCAGCATTTT.

In DNA form, the CDR3 reads TGCGCCAGCAGCTCCCAATCAGGGGGACCCTATGGCTACACCTTC. Encoded protein: CASSSQSGGPYGYTF. V gene TRBV5-1 combines with J gene TRBJ1-2, with 7 nucleotides matching TRBD1. V lost 3 bases and J lost 4; bases outside the gene matches: 9. CDR1 is SGHRS, CDR2 YFSETQ, per germline. The CDR3 has 15 amino acids.

The chain has TRBV5-4 and TRBJ2-4, with unresolved D. The CDR3 has 14 amino acids. Germline loops: CDR1 SGHNT, CDR2 YYREEE (reference sequence). Trimming took 2 bases from V and 1 from J, leaving 7 bases between them. CDR3 in amino acids: CASSFTGAKNIQYF. The CDR3 region has the DNA TGTGCCAGCAGCTTTACCGGGGCCAAAAACATTCAGTACTTC.

The chain carries TRBV19 and TRBJ2-2; tentative D call: TRBD1 (6 bases). Trimming pared 1 base from V and 3 bases from J, leaving 15 bases between. This CDR3 has 17 residues. Germline loops: CDR1 LNHDA, CDR2 SQIVND (reference sequence). The CDR3 is CASSIAGWTVYTGELFF. CDR3 in DNA: TGTGCCAGTAGTATAGCGGGTTGGACAGTCTACACCGGGGAGCTGTTTTTT.

This chain connects TRBV9 to TRBJ2-7; D might be TRBD2 (6 bases). CDR1 is SGDLS, CDR2 YYNGEE, per germline. V was trimmed by 3 bases and J by 3 bases, leaving 22 bases between them. This CDR3 is built from 17 residues. CDR3 in amino acids: CASSAGGGTPKIYEQYF. In nucleotides, the CDR3 is TGTGCCAGCAGCGCCGGAGGAGGGACCCCAAAAATCTACGAGCAGTACTTC.

This chain joins TRBV10-3 and TRBJ1-4, with D tentatively TRBD1 (6 bases). The V and J ends lost 7 bases and 5 bases respectively, with 17 bases between them. CDR3 length: 15 amino acids. From germline, CDR1 is ENHRY and CDR2 SYGVKD. The CDR3 bases are TGTGCCATCAAGCGAAACAGGGCACCGAATGAAAAACTGTTTTTT. Protein sequence: CAIKRNRAPNEKLFF.

The V gene is TRBV3-1 (or the pseudogene TRBV3-2), the J gene TRBJ1-6; D is unclear. The CDR3 length is 12 residues. Between the trimmed V and J ends, which lost 3 bases and 9 bases, there was a span of 6 bases. Germline CDR1 is LGHDT and CDR2 is YNNKEL (reference sequence). CDR3 sequence reads: CASSHKGSPLHF. CDR3 sequence (DNA): TGTGCCAGCAGCCATAAGGGTTCACCCCTCCACTTT.

The gene calls are TRBV30 and TRBJ1-6; D uncertain. Germline-derived CDR1 and CDR2 are GTSNPN and SVGIG (reference sequence). The CDR3 is 16 residues long. Trimming pared 0 bases from V and 0 bases from J, leaving 9 bases between. The CDR3 loop is CAWSVSGSSYNSPLHF. The CDR3 DNA is TGTGCCTGGAGTGTTTCAGGAAGCTCCTATAATTCACCCCTCCACTTT.

This chain uses TRBV21-1 with TRBJ1-5. TRBV21-1 represents a pseudogene. This CDR3 has 17 amino acids. DNA for the CDR3: TGTGCCAGCAGCAAAGCGGCAGGGAGGGAAGGGAATCAGCCCCAGCATTTT. Its protein is CASSKAAGREGNQPQHF.

V gene TRBV30 combines with J gene TRBJ1-2, with D possibly TRBD1 on 5 matching bases. The length of the CDR3 is 12 residues. V shed 5 bases and J shed 8 bases, with 15 bases lying between them. In germline, CDR1 is GTSNPN, CDR2 SVGIG (reference sequence). The DNA for the CDR3 is TGTGCCTGGGCCCTCGGGGGGACGGGCTACACCTTC. The encoded protein is CAWALGGTGYTF.

The chain uses TRBV5-1 and TRBJ1-4; 9 bases align to TRBD1. V shed 0 bases and J 8 bases; nucleotides not matched to a gene: 8. Per the germline V gene, CDR1 is SGHRS and CDR2 is YFSETQ. The CDR3 totals 16 residues. CDR3 nucleotide sequence: TGCGCCAGCAGCTTGGCCGCGGGACAGGGCGGAGAAAAACTGTTTTTT. Residues: CASSLAAGQGGEKLFF.

Comments on this clone: This sample includes further DNA sequences coding for the same CDR3. The chain is built from TRBV11-3 and TRBJ2-3; D is undetermined. This CDR3 contains 15 residues. The V end was cut by 3 bases, the J end by 2 bases, with 12 bases between. In germline, CDR1 is SGHNT, CDR2 YENEEA. The CDR3 sequence: CASSFRQAITDTQYF. The CDR3 bases are TGTGCCAGCAGCTTTCGGCAGGCAATCACAGATACGCAGTATTTT.